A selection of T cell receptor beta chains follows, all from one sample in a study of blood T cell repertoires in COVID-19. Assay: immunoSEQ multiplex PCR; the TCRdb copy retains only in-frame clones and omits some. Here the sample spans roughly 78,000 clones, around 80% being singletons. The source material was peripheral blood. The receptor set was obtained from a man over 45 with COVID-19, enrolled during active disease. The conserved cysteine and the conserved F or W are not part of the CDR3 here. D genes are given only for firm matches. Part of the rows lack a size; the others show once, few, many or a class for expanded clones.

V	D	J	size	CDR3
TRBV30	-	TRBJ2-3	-	ASFNRVASTDTQY
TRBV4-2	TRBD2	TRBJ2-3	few	ASSQRQLAGEVTDTQY
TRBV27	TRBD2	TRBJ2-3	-	ASSWDSGIGADTQY
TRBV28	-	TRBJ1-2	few	ATHPGMYYGYT
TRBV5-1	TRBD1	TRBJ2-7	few	ASSTGQGKIYEQY
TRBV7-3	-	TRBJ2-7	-	ASSPRGSSYEQY
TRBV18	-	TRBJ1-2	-	ASSPGRGYGYT
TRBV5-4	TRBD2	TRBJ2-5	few	ASSPGTTQETQY
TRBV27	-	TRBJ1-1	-	ASSPNPQGIREAF
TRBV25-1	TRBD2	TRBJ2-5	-	ASSERLAGVLETQY
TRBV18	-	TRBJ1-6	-	ASSQDRVRAPLH
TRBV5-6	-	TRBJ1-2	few	ASSFSGAIGGYT
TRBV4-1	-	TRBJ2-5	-	ASSLQYSGTGTASGSQETQY
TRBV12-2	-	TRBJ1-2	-	ASRFRTGNYGYT
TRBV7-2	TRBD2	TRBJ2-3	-	ASSYSGRVDTQY